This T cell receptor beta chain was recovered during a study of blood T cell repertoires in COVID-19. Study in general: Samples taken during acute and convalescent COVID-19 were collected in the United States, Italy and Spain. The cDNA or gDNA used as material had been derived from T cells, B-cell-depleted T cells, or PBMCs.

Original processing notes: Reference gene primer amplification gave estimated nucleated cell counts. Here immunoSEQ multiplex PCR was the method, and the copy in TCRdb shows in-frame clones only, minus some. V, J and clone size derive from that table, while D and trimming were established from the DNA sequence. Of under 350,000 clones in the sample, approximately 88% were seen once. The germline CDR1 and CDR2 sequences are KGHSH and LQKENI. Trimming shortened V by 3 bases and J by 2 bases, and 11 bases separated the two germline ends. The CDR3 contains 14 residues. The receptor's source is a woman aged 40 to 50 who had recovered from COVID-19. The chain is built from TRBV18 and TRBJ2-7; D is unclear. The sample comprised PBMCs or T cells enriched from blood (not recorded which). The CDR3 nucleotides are TGTGCCAGCTCACCCGTCGAGGTACCCTACGAGCAGTACTTC. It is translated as CASSPVEVPYEQYF.